This is a list of T cell receptor beta chains from one sample in a study of blood T cell repertoires in COVID-19. TCRdb keeps only in-frame clones here, not all; method: immunoSEQ multiplex PCR. The data contain 250,000 to 300,000 clones, approximately 86% of them seen just once; the ten biggest clones take up over 10%. The specimen was peripheral blood. These receptors originate from a woman aged 70 to 79 with COVID-19, enrolled during active disease. Both conserved end residues are part of each CDR3. D genes are given only for firm matches. Clone size appears in some rows only: once, few, many, or a class for an expanded clone.

>TRBV11-3|.|.|TRBJ2-1
CASSRGMPLQGEQFF
TGTGCCAGCAGCCGAGGGATGCCCCTCCAAGGGGAGCAGTTCTTC
>TRBV6-5|.|TRBD1|TRBJ1-1
CASRRGQGSTEAFF
TGTGCCAGCAGAAGGGGGCAGGGGAGTACTGAAGCTTTCTTT
>TRBV28|.|.|TRBJ2-7
CASSLSLELNEQYF
TGTGCCAGCAGTTTATCACTAGAACTCAACGAGCAGTACTTC
>TRBV5-5|.|TRBD1|TRBJ2-7
CASSLVPGQGLRF
TGTGCCAGCAGCCTTGTCCCGGGACAGGGGCTAAGGTTC
>TRBV27|.|.|TRBJ1-6
CASSQNQGSNSPLHF
TGTGCCAGCAGCCAAAATCAGGGGTCCAATTCACCCCTCCACTTT
>TRBV14|.|.|TRBJ1-5
CASSQWEDQPQHF
TGTGCCAGCAGCCAATGGGAGGATCAGCCCCAGCATTTT
>TRBV27|.|.|TRBJ1-6
CASSTGGWYGYNSPLHF
TGTGCCAGCAGTACCGGGGGGTGGTATGGCTATAATTCACCCCTCCACTTT
>TRBV28|.|TRBD1|TRBJ1-2
CASSNRDRYYGYTF
TGTGCCAGCAGCAATCGGGACAGATACTATGGCTACACCTTC
>TRBV5-6|.|.|TRBJ2-7
CASALAGTYEQYF
TGTGCCAGCGCACTGGCAGGGACCTACGAGCAGTACTTC
>TRBV18|.|.|TRBJ1-3
CASSPGAAGNTIYF
TGTGCCAGCTCACCAGGAGCGGCAGGAAACACCATATATTTT
>TRBV30|once|TRBD1|TRBJ2-7
CAWSPGTGGEQYF
TGTGCCTGGAGTCCAGGGACAGGGGGCGAGCAGTACTTC
>TRBV3-1/TRBV3-2|.|TRBD1|TRBJ2-3
CASSQDQTGGVDTQYF
TGTGCCAGCAGCCAAGATCAGACAGGGGGAGTAGATACGCAGTATTTT
>TRBV24-1|.|.|TRBJ2-5
CATSDSSLNQETQYF
TGTGCCACCAGTGATTCTAGCCTTAACCAAGAGACCCAGTACTTC
>TRBV27|.|.|TRBJ1-6
CASSPQGNLPMPLHF
TGTGCCAGCAGTCCCCAGGGGAACCTTCCAATGCCCCTCCACTTT
>TRBV9|.|.|TRBJ1-6
CASSVGGAAGIISPLHF
TGTGCCAGCAGCGTCGGTGGGGCGGCAGGGATAATTTCACCCCTCCACTTT
>TRBV5-1|.|TRBD2|TRBJ2-7
CASSLRTSGGAGAYEQYF
TGCGCCAGCAGCCTCCGGACTAGCGGGGGGGCCGGGGCCTACGAGCAGTACTTC
>TRBV7-2|once|.|TRBJ1-1
CASSLRWRNTEAFF
TGTGCCAGCAGCCTGAGATGGAGGAACACTGAAGCTTTCTTT
>TRBV2|.|.|TRBJ1-3
CASTAGPYSGNTIYF
TGTGCCAGCACCGCAGGGCCTTACTCTGGAAACACCATATATTTT
>TRBV4-1|.|.|TRBJ1-1
CASSPLFRRDGTEAFF
TGCGCCAGCAGCCCCTTGTTTAGGAGGGACGGGACTGAAGCTTTCTTT
>TRBV30|once|.|TRBJ2-7
CAWSVELAYEQYF
TGTGCCTGGAGTGTAGAACTGGCCTACGAGCAGTACTTC
>TRBV24-1|.|.|TRBJ1-1
CATSQTGEREAFF
TGTGCCACCAGCCAAACGGGGGAACGTGAAGCTTTCTTT
>TRBV7-9|.|.|TRBJ2-5
CASRHRELGTQYF
TGTGCCAGCAGACACAGGGAGCTAGGGACCCAGTACTTC
>TRBV7-8|.|TRBD1|TRBJ1-4
CASSLTGVGAFVKLFF
TGTGCCAGCAGCCTCACAGGGGTCGGTGCTTTCGTAAAACTGTTTTTT
>TRBV11-2|.|.|TRBJ1-3
CASSDPGTVPNSIYF
TGTGCCAGCAGCGATCCGGGAACAGTCCCGAATTCCATATATTTT
>TRBV18|.|.|TRBJ2-3
CASSPGQGTDTQYF
TGTGCCAGCTCACCAGGGCAGGGGACAGATACGCAGTATTTT
>TRBV5-1|.|.|TRBJ1-2
CASSLQGYGYTF
TGCGCCAGCAGCTTACAGGGCTATGGCTACACCTTC
>TRBV5-1|.|.|TRBJ2-1
CASSLDWEQFF
TGCGCCAGCAGCTTGGACTGGGAGCAGTTCTTC
>TRBV6-2/TRBV6-3|.|TRBD1|TRBJ1-6
CASSSWGTGLNSPLHF
TGTGCCAGCAGTTCCTGGGGGACAGGCTTGAATTCACCCCTCCACTTT
>TRBV28|.|TRBD1|TRBJ1-2
CATRTDRPSYGYTF
TGTGCCACCCGCACGGACAGGCCCTCATATGGCTACACCTTC
>TRBV5-4|.|TRBD2|TRBJ2-5
CASSGPGGADETQYF
TGTGCCAGCAGCGGGCCCGGGGGGGCCGATGAGACCCAGTACTTC
>TRBV28|once|TRBD2|TRBJ2-7
CASRRLTASGSSYEQYF
TGTGCCAGCAGAAGACTGACAGCTAGCGGGAGCTCCTACGAGCAGTACTTC
>TRBV7-9|.|TRBD1|TRBJ2-7
CASSPNRGPTYF
TGTGCCAGCAGCCCTAACAGGGGCCCCACGTACTTC
>TRBV18|.|TRBD1|TRBJ2-7
CASSRMGDSYEQYF
TGTGCCAGCTCACGTATGGGGGACAGTTACGAGCAGTACTTC
>TRBV18|.|TRBD1|TRBJ1-4
CASSPPRQGTTNEKLFF
TGTGCCAGCTCACCGCCGCGACAGGGAACAACTAATGAAAAACTGTTTTTT
>TRBV15|.|TRBD1|TRBJ2-3
CATSRAETGFTDTQYF
TGTGCCACCAGCAGAGCTGAGACAGGGTTTACAGATACGCAGTATTTT
>TRBV5-1|.|TRBD1|TRBJ1-2
CASSSLAGGRSYGYTF
TGCGCCAGCAGCTCTTTGGCAGGGGGCCGATCCTATGGCTACACCTTC
>TRBV7-9|.|.|TRBJ1-4
CASSRDLTNEKLFF
TGTGCCAGCAGCCGGGATCTGACTAATGAAAAACTGTTTTTT
>TRBV5-8|.|.|TRBJ1-1
CASNRVTEAFF
TGTGCCAGCAATCGAGTCACTGAAGCTTTCTTT
>TRBV29-1|.|.|TRBJ1-1
CSGLRGGDTEAFF
TGCAGCGGCCTTCGTGGAGGGGACACTGAAGCTTTCTTT
>TRBV3-1/TRBV3-2|once|.|TRBJ2-7
CASSRWGDTSYEQYF
TGTGCCAGCAGCCGATGGGGGGATACATCCTACGAGCAGTACTTC
>TRBV29-1|.|TRBD2|TRBJ2-5
CSVEGQRGETQYF
TGCAGCGTTGAAGGACAGCGGGGGGAGACCCAGTACTTC
>TRBV5-1|.|TRBD1|TRBJ2-2
CASSPGTANTGELFF
TGCGCCAGCAGCCCCGGGACAGCCAACACCGGGGAGCTGTTTTTT
>TRBV27|.|TRBD1|TRBJ2-1
CASSLNRGPHNEQFF
TGTGCCAGCAGTTTAAACAGGGGACCTCACAATGAGCAGTTCTTC
>TRBV5-1|.|.|TRBJ2-7
CASSLFQQGDEQYF
TGCGCCAGCAGCTTGTTCCAACAGGGTGACGAGCAGTACTTC
>TRBV7-3|.|.|TRBJ2-3
CASSPGSSTDTQYF
TGTGCCAGCAGCCCAGGGTCTAGCACAGATACGCAGTATTTT
>TRBV5-6|.|.|TRBJ2-7
CASSPKAETYEQYF
TGTGCCAGCAGCCCCAAGGCGGAGACCTACGAGCAGTACTTC
>TRBV28|.|.|TRBJ1-2
CASSSGTNYGYTF
TGTGCCAGCAGTTCCGGGACTAACTATGGCTACACCTTC
>TRBV7-2|.|TRBD2|TRBJ2-5
CASSPLTPGSGVGETQYF
TGTGCCAGCAGCCCCCTAACCCCCGGTAGCGGGGTTGGGGAGACCCAGTACTTC
>TRBV5-1|.|.|TRBJ2-2
CASSLVGGANTGELFF
TGCGCCAGCAGCTTGGTTGGGGGCGCGAACACCGGGGAGCTGTTTTTT
>TRBV19|.|TRBD1|TRBJ1-2
CASSIGTGLNYGYTF
TGTGCCAGTAGTATAGGGACAGGACTTAACTATGGCTACACCTTC
>TRBV28|once|.|TRBJ1-5
CASSFISYGNQPQHF
TGTGCCAGCAGTTTCATATCCTATGGCAATCAGCCCCAGCATTTT